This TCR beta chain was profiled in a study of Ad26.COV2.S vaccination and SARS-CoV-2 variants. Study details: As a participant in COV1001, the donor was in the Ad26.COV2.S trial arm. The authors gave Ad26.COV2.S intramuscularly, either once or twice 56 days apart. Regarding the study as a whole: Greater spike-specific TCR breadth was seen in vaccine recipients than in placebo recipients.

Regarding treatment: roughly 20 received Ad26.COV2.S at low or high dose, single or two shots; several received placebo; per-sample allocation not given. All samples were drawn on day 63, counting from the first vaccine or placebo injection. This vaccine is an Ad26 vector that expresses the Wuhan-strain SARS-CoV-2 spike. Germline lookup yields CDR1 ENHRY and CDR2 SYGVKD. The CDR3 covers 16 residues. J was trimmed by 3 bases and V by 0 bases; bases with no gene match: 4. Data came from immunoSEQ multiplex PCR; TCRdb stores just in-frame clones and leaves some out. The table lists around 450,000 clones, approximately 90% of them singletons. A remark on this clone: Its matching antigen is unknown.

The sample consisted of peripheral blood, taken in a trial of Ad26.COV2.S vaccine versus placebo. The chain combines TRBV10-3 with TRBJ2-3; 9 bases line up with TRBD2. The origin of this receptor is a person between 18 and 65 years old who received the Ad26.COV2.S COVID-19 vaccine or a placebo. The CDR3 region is CAISESMAGGTDTQYF. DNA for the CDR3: TGTGCCATCAGTGAGTCGATGGCGGGGGGGACAGATACGCAGTATTTT.